A single sample is the source of the 8 T cell receptor beta chains below, sequenced in a study of blood T cell repertoires in COVID-19. Only in-frame clones appear in the TCRdb table, and some are missing; sequencing was by immunoSEQ multiplex PCR. The table lists more than 150,000 clones, roughly 94% of them singletons. The sequenced sample was peripheral blood. All receptors derive from a young man with COVID-19, enrolled during active disease.

This sequence joins TRBV5-3 and TRBJ1-3; no definite D call. TRBV5-3 is treated as an ORF (open reading frame) with a function not yet certain. Trimming shortened V by 0 bases and J by 0 bases, and 13 bases separated the two germline ends. The CDR3 is 17 amino acids. CDR3: CARSLDRAGSSGNTIYF. DNA of the CDR3: TGTGCCAGAAGCTTGGATAGAGCGGGGTCCTCTGGAAACACCATATATTTT.

This clone was seen once. V gene TRBV27 combines with J gene TRBJ2-7, with D possibly matching TRBD2 (6 bases). Germline V lookup: CDR1 MNHEY, CDR2 SMNVEV (reference sequence). This CDR3 is built from 13 residues. The V and J ends lost 5 bases and 7 bases respectively, with 15 bases between them. For the CDR3, the DNA is TGTGCCAGCAGTCACGGGACTCTGGGGGAGCAGTACTTC. It encodes CASSHGTLGEQYF.

A single count supports this clone. V usage is TRBV18 and J usage is TRBJ1-2, with 8 nucleotides matching TRBD1. Germline lookup yields CDR1 KGHSH and CDR2 LQKENI. The V segment lost 1 base and the J segment 4 bases; nucleotides outside the gene matches: 2. The CDR3 is made up of 14 amino acids. The CDR3 nucleotides read TGTGCCAGCTCACCACTACAGGGGGTCTATGGCTACACCTTC. Its translation is CASSPLQGVYGYTF.

The chain combines TRBV5-1 with TRBJ2-7; TRBD1 agrees at 12 bases. The V gene end was trimmed by 4 bases and the J gene end by 6 bases; junction bases not matched to a gene: 11. The CDR3 has 16 residues. From germline, CDR1 is SGHRS and CDR2 YFSETQ. The CDR3 DNA reads TGCGCCAGCAGCCTGATTTCCGGGACAGGGGGCGGCGAGCAGTACTTC. Amino acids: CASSLISGTGGGEQYF.

This rearrangement joins TRBV25-1 to TRBJ1-1; D remains unclear. This CDR3 comprises 15 residues. Germline V CDR1 and CDR2: MGHDK, SYGVNS. V lost 5 bases and J lost 4, with 17 bases in between. CDR3 in DNA: TGTGCCAGCAGTACACTAAGGCGGTACGGCACTGAAGCTTTCTTT. This translates into CASSTLRRYGTEAFF.

The V and J genes are TRBV5-6 and TRBJ2-5; 9 bases match TRBD2. The CDR3 runs to 15 residues. The V gene's germline CDR1 is SGHDT and CDR2 YYEEEE. With 0 bases clipped from V and 4 bases from J, the junction kept 4 bases outside the gene matches. CDR3 bases: TGTGCCAGCAGCTTGGCGCTAGCGGGGTTAGAGACCCAGTACTTC. Translated: CASSLALAGLETQYF.

The chain uses TRBV3-1 (or the pseudogene TRBV3-2) and TRBJ1-3; possibly TRBD1 for D (6 bases). Germline CDR1 reads LGHDT; CDR2 reads YNNKEL (reference sequence). V lost 0 bases and J 3 bases, leaving 12 bases between the germline ends. There are 16 residues in the CDR3. The CDR3 here is CASSQDHRVRGNTIYF. As DNA, the CDR3 is TGTGCCAGCAGCCAAGATCACAGGGTTCGTGGAAACACCATATATTTT.

The rearrangement uses TRBV6-5 and TRBJ1-5, with 7 bases matching TRBD1. J lost 10 bases, V lost 6 bases, and 9 bases had no gene match. This CDR3 comprises 13 residues. Germline CDR1 and CDR2: MNHEY and SVGAGI. The CDR3 nucleotides read TGTGCCAGCAGACCCGGACAGGCGGAACCCCAGCATTTT. This codes for CASRPGQAEPQHF.